The text below deals with one TCR beta chain. These data originate in a study of blood T cell repertoires in COVID-19. Sequencing used immunoSEQ multiplex PCR; TCRdb keeps in-frame clones, though not all of them. The data show around 120,000 clones, roughly 90% seen once. Trimming took 4 bases from V and 7 from J; bases not matched to a gene: 9. The CDR3 totals 16 residues. Germline CDR1 reads MGHRA; CDR2 reads YSYEKL. The rearrangement joins TRBV4-1 to TRBJ1-4, with 10 bases fitting TRBD1. The receptor comes from a man over 45 with acute or convalescent COVID-19. Sequenced: peripheral blood. DNA for the CDR3: TGCGCCAGCAGCCCGACGACAGGGGGCGGAGGTGAAAAACTGTTTTTT. This codes for CASSPTTGGGGEKLFF.